These 21 T cell receptor beta chains came from one sample sequenced in a study of blood T cell repertoires in COVID-19. Generated by immunoSEQ multiplex PCR, the TCRdb table keeps only in-frame clones and is missing some. The sample has around 150,000 clones; over 70% are singletons. What was sequenced was PBMCs or T cells enriched from blood (not recorded which). The source of these receptors is a woman in her sixties or seventies who had recovered from COVID-19.

The CDR3 spells CASSGGGQETQYF. The CDR3 DNA follows: TGCGCCAGCAGCGGGGGAGGCCAAGAGACCCAGTACTTC. The J gene is TRBJ2-5, the V gene TRBV5-1; D possibly corresponds to TRBD2 (6 bases). The CDR3 is 13 amino acids. Germline CDR1 reads SGHRS; CDR2 reads YFSETQ. The V end was cut by 4 bases, the J end by 1 base, with 8 bases between.

This clone was counted a single time. The rearrangement links TRBV4-1 to TRBJ2-7; possible D gene TRBD2, 7 bases. Germline values: CDR1 MGHRA, CDR2 YSYEKL. Trimming removed 0 bases at V and 2 bases at J, with 17 bases between. CDR3 length: 17 amino acids. As DNA, the CDR3 is TGCGCCAGCAGCCAAGATGGGAGGGCAGGGGTCACCTACGAGCAGTACTTC. As protein: CASSQDGRAGVTYEQYF.

The rearrangement uses TRBV4-1 and TRBJ2-3; D possibly corresponds to TRBD2 (6 bases). V was cut by 1 base and J by 6 bases, with 8 bases left in between. The CDR3 is 13 residues long. Germline V CDR1 and CDR2: MGHRA, YSYEKL. CDR3 nucleotide sequence: TGCGCCAGCAGCCAAGGGGACTGGGATACGCAGTATTTT. This codes for CASSQGDWDTQYF.

The CDR3 region is CASSPGTSGVLAKNIQYF. The DNA of the CDR3 is TGTGCCAGCAGTCCCGGGACTAGCGGGGTCCTAGCCAAAAACATTCAGTACTTC. This chain links TRBV28 with TRBJ2-4; TRBD2 agrees at 13 bases. Germline lookup yields CDR1 MDHEN and CDR2 SYDVKM. V was clipped by 5 bases and J by 0 bases; unmatched bases: 7. The CDR3 sequence is 18 residues long.

The rearrangement joins TRBV7-9 to TRBJ2-2; D not resolved. This CDR3 has 12 amino acids. Germline loops: CDR1 SEHNR, CDR2 FQNEAQ (reference sequence). The V end was cut by 2 bases, the J end by 6 bases, with 4 bases between. The CDR3 DNA is TGTGCCAGCAGCTTATCGGCCGGGGAGCTGTTTTTT. It encodes CASSLSAGELFF.

CDR3 sequence: CASSPGGYTDTQYF. CDR3 DNA: TGTGCCAGCAGCCCCGGGGGGTACACAGATACGCAGTATTTT. This rearrangement joins TRBV9 to TRBJ2-3; 7 positions match TRBD2. This CDR3 contains 14 residues. CDR1 and CDR2 (germline): SGDLS, YYNGEE. V dropped 4 bases and J dropped 2; count of bases not matched to a gene: 4. Variable domain in full (rest from reference TRBV9 and TRBJ2-3): DSGVTQTPKHLITATGQRVTLRCSPRSGDLSVYWYQQSLDQGLQFLIQYYNGEERAKGNILERFSAQQFPDLHSELNLSSLELGDSALYFCASSPGGYTDTQYFGPGTRLTVL.

The chain carries TRBV18 and TRBJ1-1; TRBD1 might be the D (6 bases). Trimming took 3 bases from V and 6 from J, leaving 20 bases between them. This CDR3 region has 16 residues. The germline CDR1 and CDR2 sequences are KGHSH and LQKENI. The CDR3 nucleotides read TGTGCCAGCTCACCTCGCCGTGAACTAGGGGGACCTGAAGCTTTCTTT. Its protein is CASSPRRELGGPEAFF.

The chain links TRBV30 to TRBJ1-5; D unclear. The CDR3 has 13 residues. Germline values: CDR1 GTSNPN, CDR2 SVGIG (reference sequence). V gave up 1 base and J gave up 2 bases, with 6 bases separating them. The chain's CDR3 is CAWSAGGNQPQHF. Here the CDR3 DNA reads TGTGCCTGGAGTGCCGGGGGCAATCAGCCCCAGCATTTT.

The chain couples TRBV4-1 to TRBJ2-1, with D maybe TRBD1 (6 bases). CDR1 is MGHRA, CDR2 YSYEKL, per germline. This CDR3 spans 15 amino acids. Trimming shortened V by 3 bases and J by 0 bases, and 9 bases separated the two germline ends. The CDR3 DNA sequence: TGCGCCAGCAGCCACGACAGGAGCTCCTACAATGAGCAGTTCTTC. Translation: CASSHDRSSYNEQFF.

The chain employs TRBV28 and TRBJ2-7; TRBD2 is a possible D gene (7 bases). This CDR3 has 15 amino acids. V was pared by 1 base and J by 4 bases, with 14 bases between. The germline gives CDR1 MDHEN, CDR2 SYDVKM. DNA of the CDR3: TGTGCCAGCAGTTTATCCTCGGGGGGCGATTACGAGCAGTACTTC. This sequence encodes CASSLSSGGDYEQYF.

V usage is TRBV4-1 and J usage is TRBJ1-5; D may be TRBD1 (6 bases). Germline loops: CDR1 MGHRA, CDR2 YSYEKL. V was pared by 1 base and J by 4 bases, with 14 bases between. The CDR3 is 16 residues long. In nucleotides, the CDR3 is TGCGCCAGCAGCCAAGTGGCGGGGGGCGTAAATCAGCCCCAGCATTTT. Residues: CASSQVAGGVNQPQHF.

The J gene is TRBJ1-4, the V gene TRBV5-6; 8 bases map to TRBD1. This CDR3 has 14 residues. V trimming: 4 bases; J trimming: 8 bases; junction bases outside the gene matches: 7. Per germline, CDR1 SGHDT and CDR2 YYEEEE. This chain's CDR3 is CASSRRDRTEKLFF. CDR3 in DNA: TGTGCCAGCAGCCGACGGGACAGGACCGAAAAACTGTTTTTT.

The CDR3, as DNA: TGTGCCAGCAGGGGAAGACAGGGGGCGTTCGAATCTGGAAACACCATATATTTT. Its translation is CASRGRQGAFESGNTIYF. The chain links TRBV2 to TRBJ1-3; 10 bases agree with TRBD1. Germline loops: CDR1 SNHLY, CDR2 FYNNEI. Trimming removed 6 bases from V and 1 base from J; junction bases left unmatched: 12. The CDR3 contains 18 residues.

This chain uses TRBV29-1 with TRBJ1-2, with a tentative D call TRBD1 (5 bases). Germline-derived CDR1 and CDR2 are SQVTM and ANQGSEA. The CDR3 consists of 11 residues. V shed 4 bases and J shed 4 bases, with 7 bases lying between them. CDR3 DNA: TGCAGCGTTGGGGGCGTCTATGGCTACACCTTC. Translation: CSVGGVYGYTF.

The gene calls are TRBV7-9 and TRBJ2-1, with TRBD1 matching over 9 bases. Germline CDR1 and CDR2: SEHNR and FQNEAQ (reference sequence). This CDR3 spans 15 amino acids. V lost 5 bases and J lost 6; bases outside the gene matches: 8. CDR3 in DNA: TGTGCCAGCAGCAAACCGGGACAGGGTTTCAATGAGCAGTTCTTC. Amino acid sequence: CASSKPGQGFNEQFF. The full variable domain, its missing parts supplied by reference TRBV7-9 and TRBJ2-1, is DTGVSQNPRHKITKRGQNVTFRCDPISEHNRLYWYRQTLGQGPEFLTYFQNEAQLEKSRLLSDRFSAERPKGSFSTLEIQRTEQGDSAMYLCASSKPGQGFNEQFFGPGTRLTVL.

This chain links TRBV5-6 with TRBJ1-1; D is unresolved. Germline V gene sequence: CDR1 SGHDT, CDR2 YYEEEE. The CDR3 has 14 residues. The V and J ends lost 4 bases and 2 bases respectively, with 12 bases between them. CDR3 residues: CASSRDGVNTEAFF. In nucleotides, the CDR3 is TGTGCCAGCAGCCGGGATGGGGTAAACACTGAAGCTTTCTTT.

The gene calls are TRBV6-5 and TRBJ2-3; possibly TRBD2 for D (6 bases). The ends were cut back, 2 bases at V and 2 bases at J, with 14 bases in the middle. CDR3 length equals 16 residues. Germline assignment: CDR1 MNHEY and CDR2 SVGAGI. CDR3 loop: CASSYIAGSSTDTQYF. The CDR3 DNA follows: TGTGCCAGCAGTTACATCGCGGGATCCTCCACAGATACGCAGTATTTT.

This clone occurred many times. V and J are TRBV18 and TRBJ1-6; TRBD1 matches 10 bases. This CDR3 contains 14 residues. Germline V gives CDR1 KGHSH, CDR2 LQKENI. With V trimmed by 3 bases and J by 8 bases, 1 base remained unmatched. The CDR3 nucleotides are TGTGCCAGCTCACCCGGGACAGGGGATTCACCCCTCCACTTT. This translates into CASSPGTGDSPLHF.

This clone turned up a few times. The rearrangement links TRBV29-1 to TRBJ2-5; 7 nucleotides match TRBD1. Losses at the gene ends were 6 bases for V and 2 bases for J; bases not matched to a gene: 9. CDR1 SQVTM and CDR2 ANQGSEA come from the germline V gene. This CDR3 contains 14 residues. CDR3 protein: CSVRTGEQQETQYF. CDR3 in DNA: TGCAGCGTCAGGACAGGCGAACAGCAAGAGACCCAGTACTTC.

This chain links TRBV5-1 with TRBJ2-5; D perhaps matches TRBD2 (6 bases). The germline V gene encodes CDR1 SGHRS and CDR2 YFSETQ. Trimming cost V 4 bases and J 1 base, with 14 bases left between them. This CDR3 has 15 amino acids. The CDR3 here is CASSPAMGGQETQYF. The DNA of the CDR3 is TGCGCCAGCAGCCCTGCCATGGGGGGCCAAGAGACCCAGTACTTC.

This clone was detected a few times. The chain couples TRBV28 to TRBJ2-2, with TRBD2 as a possible D gene (6 bases). Trimming cost V 4 bases and J 1 base, with 13 bases left between them. This CDR3 contains 16 residues. Germline V gene data show CDR1 as MDHEN and CDR2 as SYDVKM. The CDR3 sequence is CASSWLGGMNTGELFF. The CDR3 DNA is TGTGCCAGCAGTTGGCTGGGCGGGATGAACACCGGGGAGCTGTTTTTT.